This TCR beta chain appears in the sequencing data of a study of shared clonotypes between healthy human individuals (dated by TCRdb to 2018 to 2021). General notes on the study: A couple of women and a few men aged 18 to 49 years were included in the cohort. Between about 0.85 and 9.5 billion PBMCs per donor were obtained by leukapheresis. To increase sequencing depth and limit assay-specific biases, TCR repertoire library preparation and sequencing were carried out by different laboratories using diverse techniques. The study deeply sequenced blood TCR repertoires of about 5 healthy adults to estimate repertoire size and the extent of clonotype sharing between individuals. For each donor, three plates each were used for CD4 naive and CD4 memory, two plates were used for CD8 naive, and one plate was used for CD8 memory. General conclusions and limits of the study: Based on pairwise subsampling, the degree of clonotype sharing among donors was expected to be affected by sequencing depth. Roughly 5% of naive CD4, roughly 3.6% of naive CD8, approximately 2.2% of memory CD4, and roughly 0.4% of memory CD8 clonotypes were shared across a few donors. Estimated clonotype richness was generally larger for naive than for memory subsets. Incomplete sequencing was indicated by rarefaction of sorted-subset datasets, despite the large sequencing depth. Compared with non-shared clonotypes, clonotypes shared by all four sorted-subset donors had higher generation probabilities. Because the study included only a small number of donors, the genetic and exposure-history diversity represented was limited. Sampling was restricted to blood, and TCR repertoires in tissue are likely to differ from TCR repertoires in blood.

V and J lose 1 base and 5 bases, and a span of 12 bases separates them. The cysteine opens and the phenylalanine closes a CDR3 of 14 amino acids. Just CDR3 DNA is preserved here, 42 bases in frame from base 1. CDR1 and CDR2 are read off the germline V gene as SGHTA and FQGNSA. For this clone: Its recognized antigen is unknown. The record has no base qualities; no much larger clone is one base away.

Using the deep immunoSEQ assay, TCR CDR3 regions were amplified from genomic DNA by multiplex PCR. Extracted genomic DNA from each cell subset was distributed evenly across all wells of several immunoSEQ 96-well plates, and each plate was treated as a replicate. Each replicate PCR for sorted subsets received about 200 ng genomic DNA, equal to 30,000 or so T cell genomes. The purified libraries were quantified using a Qubit 3.0 fluorometer, sized with a Bioanalyzer 2100, and then quantified again using the KAPA Library Quantification kit. A separate single-read 150-cycle Illumina NextSeq 550 flow cell was used to sequence each immunoSEQ 96-well plate. As for the original processing: Because the immunoSEQ output included only junctional sequences and no quality scores, the filtering could not be the same as the filtering used for full-length reads. Sequences were annotated with PyIR, a Python wrapper for IgBLAST v1.9, using IMGT germline references to assign V/J genes and CDR3. Any read was removed if the V/J assignment was weak (E-value above 1e-6), the CDR3 was missing, or the read contained stop codons, out-of-frame junctions, or ambiguous translated residues. V3J clonotypes were defined as sequences sharing an identical inferred V gene, J gene, and CDR3 amino acid sequence. To compute the percentage overlap between repertoires, the number of shared unique clonotypes was divided by the size of the smaller repertoire. Repertoire richness was assessed with RTK rarefaction, the Chao1 estimator, and Recon v2.1 estimates of unobserved clonotypes. For all TCRbeta clonotypes obtained by the gDNA method from a few donors, generation probabilities were computed with OLGA. TCRdb mirrors the immuneACCESS table, restricted to in-frame sequences. Some clones are absent from its copies; in checked studies, under half trace to an unresolved V gene, and the reason for the others is unknown. D and trimming were read from the DNA, whereas the V and J calls and clone size are those reported in that table. The sample yields approximately 980,000 clones; 60% to 85% were counted once. Together, the top ten hold about 1.5% of the sample.

Donors were healthy HIV-negative adults with no recently reported acute infections or vaccinations. Every donor was a Caucasian adult residing in Nashville, Tennessee, USA. Magnetic negative selection was used to enrich CD4+ T cells, after which naive cells were positively selected on CD45RA and the negative fraction became the memory subset. Blood was obtained by leukapheresis, after which PBMCs were separated by Ficoll-Histopaque density gradient centrifugation and cryopreserved in liquid nitrogen vapor phase. Analytical flow cytometry was used to check the purity and quantity of every magnetically sorted T cell population. From each sorted fraction, genomic DNA was isolated and quantified by UV absorbance on a Nanodrop 2000c.

Recombination connected TRBV7-2 to TRBJ2-7; the D assignment is uncertain and may be TRBD1 or TRBD2, with 6 bases supporting each. The sequencing input was memory CD4+ T cells sorted from blood. The cell subset or site tag for this specimen amounts to: CD45RA-negative fraction. This sequence originates from a man aged 18 to 30 in good health. The CDR3 protein is CASSLEGGWDEQYF. The nucleotide sequence is given as TGTGCCAGCAGCTTAGAGGGGGGCTGGGACGAGCAGTACTTC.